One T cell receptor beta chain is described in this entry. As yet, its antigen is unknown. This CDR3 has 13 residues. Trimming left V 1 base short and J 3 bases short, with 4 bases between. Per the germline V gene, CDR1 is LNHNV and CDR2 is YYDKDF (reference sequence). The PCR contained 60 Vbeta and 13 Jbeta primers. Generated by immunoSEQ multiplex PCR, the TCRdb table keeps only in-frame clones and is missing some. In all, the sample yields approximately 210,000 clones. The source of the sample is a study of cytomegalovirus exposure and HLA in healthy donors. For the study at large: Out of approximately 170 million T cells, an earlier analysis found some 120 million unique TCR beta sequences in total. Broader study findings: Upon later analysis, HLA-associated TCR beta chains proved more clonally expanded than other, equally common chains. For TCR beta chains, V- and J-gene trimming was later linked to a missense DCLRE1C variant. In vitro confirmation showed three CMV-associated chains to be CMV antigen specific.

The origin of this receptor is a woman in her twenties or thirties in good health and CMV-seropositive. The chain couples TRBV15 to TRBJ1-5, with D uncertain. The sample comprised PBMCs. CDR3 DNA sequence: TGTGCCACCAGCAGAGGACTCAATCAGCCCCAGCATTTT. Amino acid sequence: CATSRGLNQPQHF.